This T cell receptor (beta chain) was captured by sequencing in a study of blood T cell repertoires in COVID-19. Overall study context: Both acute and convalescent COVID-19 samples were obtained from the United States, Italy and Spain. PBMCs, B-cell-depleted T cells, or T cells were the source of the cDNA or gDNA that made up the material.

Germline CDR1 is SEHNR and CDR2 is FQNEAQ (reference sequence). The germline V and J ends were trimmed by 4 bases and 6 bases, with 13 bases remaining between them. CDR3 size: 14 residues. In the source study's methods: Nucleated cell number was recorded as an estimate derived from reference gene primer amplification. Data came from immunoSEQ multiplex PCR; TCRdb stores just in-frame clones and leaves some out. V, J and clone size are those of that table, while D and trimming were read from the DNA. This sample has a few hundred thousand clones, with roughly 85% found just once. The rearrangement uses TRBV7-9 and TRBJ1-5, with D unresolved. Sequenced material: peripheral blood. The clonotype was recovered from a man between 60 and 75 years old who had recovered from COVID-19. This chain's CDR3 is CASSSEPGSQPQHF. The CDR3 region has the DNA TGTGCCAGCAGCTCCGAGCCCGGGAGTCAGCCCCAGCATTTT.